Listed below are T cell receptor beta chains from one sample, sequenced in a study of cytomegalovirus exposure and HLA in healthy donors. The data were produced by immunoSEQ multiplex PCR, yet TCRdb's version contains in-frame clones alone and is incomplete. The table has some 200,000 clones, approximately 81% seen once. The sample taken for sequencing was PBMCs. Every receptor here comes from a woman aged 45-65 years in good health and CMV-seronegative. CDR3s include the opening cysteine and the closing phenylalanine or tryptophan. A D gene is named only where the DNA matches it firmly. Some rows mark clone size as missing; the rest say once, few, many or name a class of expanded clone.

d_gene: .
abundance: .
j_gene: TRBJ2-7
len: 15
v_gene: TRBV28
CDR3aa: CASSGGTPARYEQYF
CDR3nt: TGTGCCAGCAGTGGCGGGACTCCGGCCCGTTACGAGCAGTACTTC

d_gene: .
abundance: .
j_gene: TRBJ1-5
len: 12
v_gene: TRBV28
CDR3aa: CASSLSGGPQHF
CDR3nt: TGTGCCAGCAGTTTAAGTGGAGGACCCCAGCATTTT

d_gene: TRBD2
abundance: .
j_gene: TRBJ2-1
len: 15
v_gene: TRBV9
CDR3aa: CASNGGAGGNNEQFF
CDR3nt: TGTGCCAGCAACGGGGGAGCGGGGGGGAACAATGAGCAGTTCTTC

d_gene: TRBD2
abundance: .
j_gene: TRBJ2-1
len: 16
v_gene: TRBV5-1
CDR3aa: CASSPKAGGHPNEQFF
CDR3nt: TGCGCCAGCAGCCCTAAAGCGGGAGGGCACCCAAATGAGCAGTTCTTC

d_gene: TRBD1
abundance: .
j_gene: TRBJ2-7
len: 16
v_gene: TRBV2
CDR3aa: CASSEVGGQAKDEQYF
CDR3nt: TGTGCCAGCAGTGAAGTGGGGGGACAGGCTAAGGACGAGCAGTACTTC

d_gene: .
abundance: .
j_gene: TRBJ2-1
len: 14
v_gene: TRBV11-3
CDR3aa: CASSPDSLYNEQFF
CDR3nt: TGTGCCAGCAGTCCCGACAGCTTATACAATGAGCAGTTCTTC

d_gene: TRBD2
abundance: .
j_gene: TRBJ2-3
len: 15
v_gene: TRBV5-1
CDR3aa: CASSRLAGGPDTQYF
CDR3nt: TGCGCCAGCAGCCGACTAGCGGGGGGTCCAGATACGCAGTATTTT

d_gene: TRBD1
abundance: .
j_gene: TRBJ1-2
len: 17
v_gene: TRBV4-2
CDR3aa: CASSQLGQENINYGYTF
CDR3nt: TGTGCCAGCAGCCAATTGGGACAGGAGAACATTAACTATGGCTACACCTTC

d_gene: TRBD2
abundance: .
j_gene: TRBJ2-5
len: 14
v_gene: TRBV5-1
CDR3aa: CASSSGRGGETQYF
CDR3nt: TGCGCCAGCAGCTCAGGCCGGGGGGGAGAGACCCAGTACTTC

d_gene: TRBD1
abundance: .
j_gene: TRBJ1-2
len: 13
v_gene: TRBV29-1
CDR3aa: CSAPGQGIHGYTF
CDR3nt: TGCAGCGCACCGGGACAGGGGATTCATGGCTACACCTTC

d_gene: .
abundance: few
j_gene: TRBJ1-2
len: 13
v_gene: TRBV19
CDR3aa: CASSMEGDYGYTF
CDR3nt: TGTGCCAGTAGTATGGAGGGCGACTATGGCTACACCTTC

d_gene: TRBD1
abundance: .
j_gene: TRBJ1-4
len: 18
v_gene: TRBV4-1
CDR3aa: CASSHGTGAFSTNEKLFF
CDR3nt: TGCGCCAGCAGCCACGGGACAGGGGCCTTCTCAACTAATGAAAAACTGTTTTTT

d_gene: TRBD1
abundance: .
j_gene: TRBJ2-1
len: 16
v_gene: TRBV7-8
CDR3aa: CASSAIRDRGVHEQFF
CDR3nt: TGTGCCAGCAGCGCGATCCGGGACAGGGGAGTCCATGAGCAGTTCTTC

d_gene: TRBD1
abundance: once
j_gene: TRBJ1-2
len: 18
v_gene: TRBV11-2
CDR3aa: CASSLDGQGAFAAYGYTF
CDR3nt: TGTGCCAGCAGCTTAGATGGCCAGGGGGCTTTTGCCGCATATGGCTACACCTTC

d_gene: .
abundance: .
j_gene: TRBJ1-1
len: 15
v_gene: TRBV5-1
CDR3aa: CASSLASTQGTEAFF
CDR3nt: TGCGCCAGCAGCTTGGCCAGTACACAGGGCACCGAAGCTTTCTTT